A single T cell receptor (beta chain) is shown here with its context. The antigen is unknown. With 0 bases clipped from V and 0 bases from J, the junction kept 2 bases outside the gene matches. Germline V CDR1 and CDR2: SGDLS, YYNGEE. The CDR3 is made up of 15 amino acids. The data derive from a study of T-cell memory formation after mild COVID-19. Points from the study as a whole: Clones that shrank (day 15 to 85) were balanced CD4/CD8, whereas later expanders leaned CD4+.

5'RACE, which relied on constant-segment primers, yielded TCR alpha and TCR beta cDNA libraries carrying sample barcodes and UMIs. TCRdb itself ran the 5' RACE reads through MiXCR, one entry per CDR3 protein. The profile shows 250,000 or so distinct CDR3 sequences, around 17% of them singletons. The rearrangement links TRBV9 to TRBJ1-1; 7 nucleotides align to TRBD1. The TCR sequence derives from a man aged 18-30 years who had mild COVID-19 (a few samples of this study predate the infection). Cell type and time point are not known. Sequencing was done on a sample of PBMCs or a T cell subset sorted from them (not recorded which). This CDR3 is CASSVGDRLNTEAFF. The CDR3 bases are TGTGCCAGCAGCGTAGGGGACAGATTGAACACTGAAGCTTTCTTT.